A single T cell receptor (beta chain) is shown here with its context. The antigen remains undetermined. This CDR3 has 14 amino acids. CDR1 and CDR2 from the germline V gene are LNHNV and YYDKDF (reference sequence). V was cut by 1 base and J by 4 bases, with 7 bases left in between. Repertoires were generated with immunoSEQ multiplex PCR, while TCRdb's copy carries only in-frame clones and drops some. The data show 65,000 to 80,000 clones, 94% seen once. This entry is derived from a study of cytomegalovirus exposure and HLA in healthy donors. The overall study: A later analysis reported the roughly 120 validation repertoires used the same platform as the approximately 670 first-cohort repertoires. Study conclusions and caveats: In a later analysis, first-cohort TCR clusters were found to tend to co-occur in the 120 or so validation repertoires. The study labeled fewer than 200 TCR beta chains cytomegalovirus-associated. A few CMV-associated chains were confirmed in vitro to be specific for CMV antigens.

The clonotype originates from a young woman in good health and CMV-seronegative. The chain couples TRBV15 to TRBJ1-4, with D hard to call. The specimen was PBMCs. This CDR3 is CATSRGGFNEKLFF. The CDR3 nucleotides are TGTGCCACCAGCAGAGGCGGGTTTAATGAAAAACTGTTTTTT.